These 9 T cell receptor beta chains share one sample of origin, sequenced in a study of molecular identifiers for immune sequencing clone quantification. From the PCR reads, TCRdb called clonotypes with MiXCR, one entry per CDR3 protein. The repertoire holds 79,000 or so distinct CDR3 sequences, with 20% to 25% as singletons. Sequenced material: naive CD8+ T cells from blood, with Jurkat cell RNA spiked in. This sample's subset: FACS-sorted CD8+CD4-CCR7+CD45RA+ naive T cells. The receptors stem from a human donor in good health. Some libraries in this study had Jurkat cell RNA spiked in.

This clonotype turned up a few times. The genes are TRBV7-3 and TRBJ2-3; 14 nucleotides match TRBD2. The J segment lost 5 bases and the V segment lost 3 bases, leaving 4 bases of the junction unmatched. The germline V gene encodes CDR1 SGHTA and CDR2 FQGTGA. This CDR3 has 16 residues. CDR3 nucleotide sequence: TGTGCCAGCAGCTTGGGACTAGCGGGAGTTGTAGATACGCAGTATTTT. Protein sequence: CASSLGLAGVVDTQYF.

The table lists this clonotype with many counts. The chain has TRBV29-1 and TRBJ2-1, with D possibly being TRBD1 (6 bases). The CDR3 is made up of 15 amino acids. With 0 bases removed from V and 5 bases from J, the gap between germline ends came to 14 bases. Germline V gene sequence: CDR1 SQVTM, CDR2 ANQGSEA. CDR3 sequence (DNA): TGCAGCGTTGAAGAAACAGGGCAAGTGGACAATGAGCAGTTCTTC. This codes for CSVEETGQVDNEQFF.

The V and J genes are TRBV19 and TRBJ2-4; D is possibly TRBD2 (6 bases). Germline V gene lookup returns CDR1 LNHDA and CDR2 SQIVND (reference sequence). The V and J ends lost 3 bases and 0 bases respectively, with 9 bases between them. The CDR3 covers 15 residues. CDR3 region: CASSIGGIAKNIQYF. The CDR3 region has the DNA TGTGCCAGTAGTATCGGCGGGATAGCCAAAAACATTCAGTACTTC.

Many counts were recorded for this clonotype. The V gene is TRBV5-6, the J gene TRBJ1-1, with D possibly matching TRBD1 (5 bases). The germline V and J ends were trimmed by 7 bases and 11 bases, with 15 bases remaining between them. Germline-derived CDR1 and CDR2 are SGHDT and YYEEEE. CDR3 length: 11 amino acids. CDR3 sequence: CASVIRGKAFF. The CDR3 region has the DNA TGTGCCAGCGTAATTCGGGGGAAGGCTTTCTTT.

Ten or more counts support this clonotype. The chain joins TRBV29-1 to TRBJ2-2; D unresolved. The CDR3 contains 15 residues. Germline CDR1 SQVTM, CDR2 ANQGSEA. With 2 bases removed from V and 0 bases from J, the gap between germline ends came to 10 bases. This chain's CDR3 is CSVESGNANTGELFF. CDR3 DNA sequence: TGCAGCGTTGAATCAGGAAACGCGAACACCGGGGAGCTGTTTTTT.

This clonotype was seen a handful of times. The chain joins TRBV20-1 to TRBJ2-4; D is unclear. Between the trimmed V and J ends, which lost 0 bases and 0 bases, there was a span of 9 bases. Germline V gives CDR1 DFQATT, CDR2 SNEGSKA (reference sequence). This CDR3 region has 15 residues. This CDR3 is CSARDLTLAKNIQYF. CDR3 DNA sequence: TGCAGTGCTAGAGATTTGACCTTAGCCAAAAACATTCAGTACTTC.

The table lists this clonotype with a few counts. This chain uses TRBV7-3 with TRBJ2-3; TRBD2 matches 12 bases. This CDR3 has 16 residues. V lost 4 bases and J lost 4; bases outside the gene matches: 6. Germline CDR1 and CDR2: SGHTA and FQGTGA. In DNA, the CDR3 is TGTGCCAGCAGCTCGCTAGCGGGAGGGCTTGCAGATACGCAGTATTTT. As protein: CASSSLAGGLADTQYF.

Points on this clonotype: An end of the junction differs from the germline gene, which may be a read error. CDR3 protein: CASSLAPQDTMYF. The DNA for the CDR3 is TGTGCCAGCAGCTTGGCCCCCCAGGACACCATGTATTTT. The rearrangement joins TRBV5-4 to TRBJ1-3, with a weak D call TRBD1 (5 bases). The CDR3 consists of 13 residues. CDR1 is SGHNT and CDR2 is YYREEE in the germline V gene (reference sequence).

This clonotype was found a few times. The chain couples TRBV5-3 to TRBJ2-7, with 15 bases that match TRBD2. TRBV5-3 is an open reading frame whose function is uncertain. The CDR3 runs to 13 residues. The V segment lost 8 bases and the J segment 9 bases; nucleotides outside the gene matches: 6. The CDR3 here is CASRGLAGGPQYF. Here the CDR3 DNA reads TGTGCCAGCAGGGGACTAGCGGGAGGACCGCAGTACTTC.